Here is one TCR beta chain with its context. The sample originates from a study of Ad26.COV2.S vaccination and SARS-CoV-2 variants. The method was immunoSEQ multiplex PCR; TCRdb's version includes in-frame clones alone and lacks a portion of them. The sample includes some 450,000 clones, around 90% of them seen just once. Treatment noted: some 20 received Ad26.COV2.S at low or high dose, single or two shots; a few received placebo; per-sample allocation not given. Material that was analyzed had been drawn on day 63 after the first vaccine or placebo injection. This Boston cohort included adults aged 18-55 years. The V end was cut by 6 bases, the J end by 0 bases, with 14 bases between. Per germline, CDR1 LNHDA and CDR2 SQIVND (reference sequence). This CDR3 comprises 15 residues.

This TCR was sampled from a person aged 18-65 years who received the Ad26.COV2.S COVID-19 vaccine or a placebo. The sample in question was peripheral blood, obtained in a trial of Ad26.COV2.S vaccine versus placebo. The chain joins TRBV19 to TRBJ2-5; no definite D call. The CDR3 DNA reads as TGTGCCAGTAGCGAAGTCCGGTCGTACCAAGAGACCCAGTACTTC. Amino acids: CASSEVRSYQETQYF.